This TCR beta chain came from a study of blood T cells in healthy people across ages. It was with a sample-barcoded 5' primer and a J-beta primer mix that a second PCR of roughly 7 to 12 cycles was run. TCRdb re-called the 5' RACE reads with MiXCR, one entry per CDR3 protein. There are hundreds of thousands of distinct CDR3 sequences in the sample; about 50% occur only once, and roughly 14% lies in the top ten. Overall study findings and caveats: Age advanced and TCR beta diversity per million T cells fell, roughly linearly.

On this clonotype: The antigen remains undetermined. One end of the junction does not line up with germline, which may come from a read error.

In germline, CDR1 is SGHRS, CDR2 YFSETQ. This CDR3 region has 14 residues. This receptor was identified in a woman of 80 years or more in good health. Material for sequencing was blood. The rearrangement joins TRBV5-1 to TRBJ1-1, with 7 bases fitting TRBD1. CDR3 protein: CASSLEGANTEAFF. DNA of the CDR3: TGTGCCAGCAGCTTAGAGGGGGCGAACACTGAAGCTTTCTTT.